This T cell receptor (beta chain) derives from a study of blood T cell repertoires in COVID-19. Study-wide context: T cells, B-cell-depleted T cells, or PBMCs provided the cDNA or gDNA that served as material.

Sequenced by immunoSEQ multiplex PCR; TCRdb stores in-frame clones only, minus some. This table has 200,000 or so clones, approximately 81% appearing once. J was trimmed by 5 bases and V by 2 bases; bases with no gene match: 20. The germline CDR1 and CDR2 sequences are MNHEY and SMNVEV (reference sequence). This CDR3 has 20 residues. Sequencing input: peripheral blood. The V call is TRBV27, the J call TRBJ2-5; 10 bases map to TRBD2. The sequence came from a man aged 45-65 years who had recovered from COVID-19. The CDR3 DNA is TGTGCCAGCAGTTTAAGGGGTCTAGCGGGGAGCGGGAGGGCCCCCGAGACCCAGTACTTC. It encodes CASSLRGLAGSGRAPETQYF.